These T cell receptor beta chains were read from a single sample in a study of shared clonotypes between healthy human individuals. Data came from immunoSEQ multiplex PCR; TCRdb stores just in-frame clones and leaves some out. The profile shows about 2.3 million clones, approximately 90% of them singletons. Specimen: naive CD4+ T cells from PBMCs. These receptors came from a man aged 18 to 30 in good health. Some clones in this sample may be carry-over from other donors' samples. Each CDR3 is given with its conserved first and last residue.

v_call	cdr3_length	cdr3_aa
TRBV5-5	13	CASSYGRGTEAFF
TRBV27	13	CASSKLDSGELFF
TRBV7-2	12	CASSLARRQQYF
TRBV27	15	CASSSPTGADTEAFF
TRBV4-2	14	CASSQGIGNEKLFF
TRBV28	13	CASSSGTLYEQYF
TRBV28	14	CASSLWQGRETQYF
TRBV18	16	CASSPPGQRWTGELFF
TRBV28	11	CASSPLYGYTF
TRBV6-1	19	CASSDRLAGAISSYNEQFF
TRBV10-3	13	CAIRGDGNTEAFF
TRBV7-3	15	CASSLLAGTTDTQYF
TRBV7-4	15	CASSPDSRAYNEQFF
TRBV28	15	CASSSLAGGDYEQYF
TRBV11-2	15	CASSLSGTNTGELFF
TRBV28	13	CASSPANTGELFF
TRBV2	15	CASSLRGPWGNEQFF
TRBV18	14	CASSPLGQGDGYTF
TRBV28	16	CASSPARGRGQETQYF
TRBV30	14	CAWSVAVYNEKLFF
TRBV9	14	CASSETTGSTEAFF
TRBV7-2	15	CASSLGTGDGQPQHF
TRBV27	13	CASSLWGNQPQHF
TRBV27	20	CASSLFRGGGRHDFQETQYF
TRBV7-3	14	CASSFRTGGGELFF
TRBV10-3	15	CAIRKPGQGSDTQYF
TRBV5-1	15	CASSFRTGRSYEQYF
TRBV28	15	CASRIPTGGGEKLFF
TRBV7-3	16	CASSPSGTSQILQQYF
TRBV2	15	CASNEWGAEYNEQFF
TRBV5-1	15	CASSLEDGSAYEQYF
TRBV27	15	CASRRGGGSYNEQFF
TRBV28	13	CASSLQGGKTQYF
TRBV5-4	13	CASSPVGGDTQYF
TRBV7-9	12	CASSMYQETQYF
TRBV30	16	CAWSAGTSAKSYEQYF
TRBV4-2	15	CASSRAGTSQETQYF
TRBV14	15	CASSQVSGSYNEQFF
TRBV6-6	13	CASGRSNTGELFF
TRBV6-1	14	CASSLSGQLSGYTF
TRBV18	15	CASSRTSGSTDTQYF
TRBV7-2	15	CASSLRTGSNQPQHF
TRBV7-3	8	CASSLKDF
TRBV7-9	16	CASSLAGLSSYNEQFF
TRBV6-6	15	CASKNSGRNTGELFF
TRBV5-6	14	CASSFGPPGYEQYF
TRBV5-1	15	CASSTGQGAGNEQFF
TRBV10-3	15	CAISESRGSYNEQFF
TRBV19	17	CASSRGSGTGNNQPQHF
TRBV7-2	16	CASSAFRGLSGNTIYF
TRBV2	17	CASILTPTRGAYNEQFF
TRBV18	14	CASSPPYPLETQYF
TRBV28	12	CASSLVGYEPYF
TRBV12-5	11	CASGFRGQRTF
TRBV5-1	15	CASSLKPAAADTQYF
TRBV28	16	CASSLVLATSTDTQYF
TRBV28	13	CASSLSYVNEQFF
TRBV6-6	13	CASSGGTPLEQFF
TRBV19	14	CASRPGQGHYGYTF